This is a list of T cell receptor beta chains from one sample in a study of blood T cells in healthy people across ages. TCRdb used MiXCR to reprocess the 5' RACE reads, holding one entry per CDR3 protein. Among fewer than 700,000 distinct CDR3 sequences listed, roughly 48% were seen once. The sample consisted of blood. Receptors were obtained from a man older than 75 in good health. CDR3s include the opening cysteine and the closing phenylalanine or tryptophan. A D gene is named only where the DNA matches it firmly. The listing skips clone size in some rows; elsewhere it reads once, few, many or a size class.

D gene | J gene | V gene | clone size | CDR3 DNA | CDR3 protein
TRBD1 | TRBJ2-3 | TRBV4-3 | many | TGCGCCAGCAGCCAAGATGGGGACAGACCCACAGATACGCAGTATTTT | CASSQDGDRPTDTQYF
TRBD2 | TRBJ2-4 | TRBV27 | few | TGTGCCAGCAGGCGGGGACTAGCGGGGCCCGTTGGCAAAAACATTCAGTACTTC | CASRRGLAGPVGKNIQYF
TRBD1 | TRBJ2-2 | TRBV7-2 | few | TGTGCCAGCAGCGTGCGGCAGGGGGCTAGTGGCGGGGAGCTGTTTTTT | CASSVRQGASGGELFF
- | TRBJ1-6 | TRBV13 | few | TGTGCCAGCAGCCTCGGGCAGCGCCGCAAGAGCTCCTATAATTCACCCCTCCACTTT | CASSLGQRRKSSYNSPLHF
TRBD2 | TRBJ2-1 | TRBV29-1 | - | TGCAGCGTAACCGGGACTAGCGGGGGGTACAATGAGCAGTTCTTC | CSVTGTSGGYNEQFF
- | TRBJ1-1 | TRBV20-1 | few | TGCAGTGCTAGAGGGGGGGCCAAGGGCACTGAAGCTTTCTTT | CSARGGAKGTEAFF
TRBD2 | TRBJ2-1 | TRBV11-2 | - | TGTGCCAGCAGCTTAGACTCAGCGGGAGATAGATCCTACAATGAGCAGTTCTTC | CASSLDSAGDRSYNEQFF
- | TRBJ1-2 | TRBV13 | - | TGTGCCAGCAGCCGCGGGTTCGGAAACTATGGCTACACCTTC | CASSRGFGNYGYTF
- | TRBJ2-4 | TRBV10-3 | - | TGTGCCATCAGTGAGTCCGGGGGCTTGGGAGCCAAAAACATTCAGTACTTC | CAISESGGLGAKNIQYF
- | TRBJ2-5 | TRBV27 | many | TGTGCCAGCAGTTTTCAGAGAGGAGAGACCCAGTACTTC | CASSFQRGETQYF
TRBD2 | TRBJ2-1 | TRBV24-1 | - | TGTGCCACCAGTGATGGTGGGACTAGCGGGGGGATGAAGCAGTTCTTC | CATSDGGTSGGMKQFF
- | TRBJ1-2 | TRBV7-2 | once | TGTGCCAGCAGCAGCCAGAGAGGATCCTATGGCTACACCTTC | CASSSQRGSYGYTF
TRBD2 | TRBJ2-5 | TRBV6-5 | many | TGTGCCAGCAGTTCCGAAGCGGGAGATGGGTCGACCCAGTACTTC | CASSSEAGDGSTQYF
TRBD2 | TRBJ2-1 | TRBV20-1 | few | TGCAGTGCAAGGACTAGCGGGAGGTCCTACAATGAGCAGTTCTTC | CSARTSGRSYNEQFF
- | TRBJ2-6 | TRBV18 | - | TGTGCCAGCTCAGGGGTGCGGCTCTCTGGGGCCAACGTCCTGACTTTC | CASSGVRLSGANVLTF
- | TRBJ1-4 | TRBV20-1 | once | TGCAGTGCTAGAGCTGGCGAAAAACTGTTTTTT | CSARAGEKLFF
TRBD2 | TRBJ2-7 | TRBV7-2 | - | TGTGCCAGCAGACTAGCGGGGGACTTCTACGAGCAGTACTTC | CASRLAGDFYEQYF
TRBD1 | TRBJ2-1 | TRBV10-3 | few | TGTGCCATCAGTGAACCGGACAGGGGCAATGAGCAGTTCTTC | CAISEPDRGNEQFF
TRBD2 | TRBJ2-5 | TRBV5-1 | few | TGCGCCAGCAGCACTGCTAGCGGGGGTCGTCAAGAGACCCAGTACTTC | CASSTASGGRQETQYF
TRBD1 | TRBJ2-5 | TRBV4-3 | - | TGCGCCAGCAGCCAAGATCGACAGGGGCTCGAGGAGACCCAGTACTTC | CASSQDRQGLEETQYF
TRBD1 | TRBJ2-1 | TRBV5-1 | few | TGCGCCAGCAGCTTTTCCGGGACAGGTACCAATGAGCAGTTCTTC | CASSFSGTGTNEQFF
TRBD1 | TRBJ2-7 | TRBV27 | - | TGTGCCAGCCGCCCTGGGACAGGGCGGGGAAGTTTCTCCGAGCAGTACTTC | CASRPGTGRGSFSEQYF
- | TRBJ2-7 | TRBV7-9 | - | TGTGCCAGCAGCTTAGTTGCCAGCGAAGAGATCCAGTACTTC | CASSLVASEEIQYF
TRBD2 | TRBJ2-1 | TRBV29-1 | once | TGCAGCGTTGAAGGCCGGACTAGCGGGAGGGCCATGAATGAGCAGTTCTTC | CSVEGRTSGRAMNEQFF
TRBD2 | TRBJ2-5 | TRBV3-1 | - | TGTGCCAGCAGCCTTGGGACTAGCGGGAAGAATGAGCAGTACTTC | CASSLGTSGKNEQYF
- | TRBJ1-5 | TRBV7-2 | - | TGTGCCAGCAGCTTTGCAGGGTTGAATCAGCCCCAGCATTTT | CASSFAGLNQPQHF
- | TRBJ2-1 | TRBV2 | few | TGTGCCAGCAGTCGACTAGGGAACTCCTACAATGAGCAGTTCTTC | CASSRLGNSYNEQFF
- | TRBJ1-1 | TRBV12-3/TRBV12-4 | - | TGTGCCAGCAGTGTTGACAGCTACACTGAAGCTTTCTTT | CASSVDSYTEAFF
TRBD2 | TRBJ2-1 | TRBV12-3/TRBV12-4 | - | TGTGCCAGCAGTTGGGGGACTAGCGGGAGTACTGAGCAGTTCTTC | CASSWGTSGSTEQFF
TRBD2 | TRBJ2-1 | TRBV12-3/TRBV12-4 | - | TGTGCCAGCAGTTTTGTTAGCGGGGGGACCGACCACAATGAGCAGTTCTTC | CASSFVSGGTDHNEQFF
- | TRBJ2-3 | TRBV7-9 | few | TGTGCCAGCAGCTTACAAGGGGACACAGATACGCAGTATTTT | CASSLQGDTDTQYF
TRBD1 | TRBJ2-1 | TRBV7-2 | - | TGTGCCAGCAGCCTACAGGGGGTGGGCGCCGCCGATGAGCAGTTCTTC | CASSLQGVGAADEQFF
TRBD2 | TRBJ2-5 | TRBV20-1 | few | TGCAGTGCTAAGCCCCCACTAGCGGGAGGCGGGGAGACCCAGTACTTC | CSAKPPLAGGGETQYF
- | TRBJ2-7 | TRBV12-3/TRBV12-4 | - | TGTGCCAGCAGGCGACGGGCCTCCTACGAGCAGTACTTC | CASRRRASYEQYF
- | TRBJ1-2 | TRBV20-1 | - | TGCAGTGCTAGAGATCCCGCAGGCCCCTATGGCTACACCTTC | CSARDPAGPYGYTF
TRBD1 | TRBJ2-1 | TRBV5-5 | few | TGTGCCAGCAGCTTGGCGACAGGGTTCGGGCGCAGTGAGCAGTTCTTC | CASSLATGFGRSEQFF
- | TRBJ2-7 | TRBV28 | few | TGTGCCAGCACTCCCGGAGATCCCTACGAGCAGTACTTC | CASTPGDPYEQYF
- | TRBJ2-2 | TRBV6-5 | few | TGTGCCAGCAGGGTTGGTAGCACCGGGGAGCTGTTTTTT | CASRVGSTGELFF
TRBD1 | TRBJ2-4 | TRBV6-5 | - | TGTGCCAGCAGTTACTCAGCGACAGGGCAAAACATTCAGTACTTC | CASSYSATGQNIQYF
TRBD2 | TRBJ2-3 | TRBV2 | - | TGTGCCAGCGAAGGGTCCCTAGCGGGGGCGGAGATGGATACGCAGTATTTT | CASEGSLAGAEMDTQYF
- | TRBJ2-1 | TRBV20-1 | few | TGCAGTGCGCAAGAGGACCCGGATATCAATGAGCAGTTCTTC | CSAQEDPDINEQFF
TRBD2 | TRBJ2-5 | TRBV5-1 | once | TGCGCCAGCAGCTTGGCCCCACTAGCGGGGGGCCCAGAGACCCAGTACTTC | CASSLAPLAGGPETQYF
- | TRBJ1-2 | TRBV14 | - | TGTGCCAGCAGCCAACTAGACGGGGGTGCCTACACCTTC | CASSQLDGGAYTF
TRBD1 | TRBJ1-2 | TRBV5-1 | few | TGCGCCAGCAGCGACGGGACAGGACGGATATATGGCTACACCTTC | CASSDGTGRIYGYTF
- | TRBJ1-1 | TRBV4-1 | few | TGCGCCAGCAGCCGAAGCTTCCAGAATGAATACATGAACACTGAAGCTTTCTTT | CASSRSFQNEYMNTEAFF
- | TRBJ2-7 | TRBV7-9 | - | TGTGCCAGCAGCTCATCCGGGAACTACGGCTACGAGCAGTACTTC | CASSSSGNYGYEQYF
TRBD2 | TRBJ2-7 | TRBV6-5 | few | TGTGCCAGCAGTTACGGGCTAGCGGGAGGGGTGCCTTACGAGCAGTACTTC | CASSYGLAGGVPYEQYF
- | TRBJ1-2 | TRBV14 | once | TGTGCCAGCAGCCAAGCTGCAGGGGCAGTCTATGGCTACACCTTC | CASSQAAGAVYGYTF
- | TRBJ2-1 | TRBV7-2 | few | TGTGCCAGCAGCTCTAGACAGTGGAATGAGCAGTTCTTC | CASSSRQWNEQFF
TRBD2 | TRBJ2-3 | TRBV6-5 | - | TGTGCCAGCAGTTACCGCCTAGCGGGATCAGATACGCAGTATTTT | CASSYRLAGSDTQYF
TRBD2 | TRBJ2-1 | TRBV20-1 | few | TGCAGTGCCATCGCGGGTGGCGGGGGGGCAAGGGAGCAGTTCTTC | CSAIAGGGGAREQFF
TRBD1 | TRBJ2-3 | TRBV20-1 | few | TGCAGTGCTACCACAGGGGGTCCCGAGGCAGATACGCAGTATTTT | CSATTGGPEADTQYF
TRBD2 | TRBJ2-5 | TRBV6-5 | - | TGTGCCAGCAGTGGGAGGGCAGCAAACCTAGAGACCCAGTACTTC | CASSGRAANLETQYF
- | TRBJ2-4 | TRBV7-9 | - | TGTGCCAGCAGCGCCGCAACCAAAAACATTCAGTACTTC | CASSAATKNIQYF